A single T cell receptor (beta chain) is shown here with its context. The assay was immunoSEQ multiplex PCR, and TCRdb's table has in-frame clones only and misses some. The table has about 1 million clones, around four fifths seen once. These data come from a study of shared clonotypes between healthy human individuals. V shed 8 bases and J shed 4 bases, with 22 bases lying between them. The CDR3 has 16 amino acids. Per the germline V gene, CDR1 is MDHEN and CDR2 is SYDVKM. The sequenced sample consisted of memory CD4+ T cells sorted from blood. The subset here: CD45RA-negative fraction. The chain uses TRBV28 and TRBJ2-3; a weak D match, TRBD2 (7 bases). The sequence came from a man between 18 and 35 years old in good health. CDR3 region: CASSRGGAPGADTQYF. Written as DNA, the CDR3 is TGTGCCAGCTCGCGAGGGGGGGCCCCCGGGGCAGATACGCAGTATTTT.